Below are 18 T cell receptor beta chains sequenced from a single sample in a study of shared clonotypes between healthy human individuals. Sequencing was performed with immunoSEQ multiplex PCR; in TCRdb, only in-frame clones are kept and a portion is missing. The sample holds about 2.3 million clones, 80% to 95% seen once. Sequencing was carried out using naive CD4+ T cells from PBMCs. The sample's subset: CD45RA+ positively selected. The receptors shown here come from a man between 18 and 29 years old in good health. Some clones in this sample may be carry-over from other donors' samples.

J is TRBJ2-3 and V is TRBV28; 11 bases match TRBD2. This CDR3 region has 16 residues. V shed 5 bases and J 6 bases; nucleotides not matched to a gene: 10. The germline V gene encodes CDR1 MDHEN and CDR2 SYDVKM. The CDR3 region has the DNA TGTGCCAGCAGTCTCTCACAGGGACTAGCGGCTGATACGCAGTATTTT. This encodes CASSLSQGLAADTQYF. The full variable domain, its missing parts supplied by reference TRBV28 and TRBJ2-3, is DVKVTQSSRYLVKRTGEKVFLECVQDMDHENMFWYRQDPGLGLRLIYFSYDVKMKEKGDIPEGYSVSREKKERFSLILESASTNQTSMYLCASSLSQGLAADTQYFGPGTRLTVL.

The rearrangement joins TRBV30 to TRBJ2-1, with TRBD2 identical over 7 bases. Germline lookup yields CDR1 GTSNPN and CDR2 SVGIG (reference sequence). With 0 bases clipped from V and 9 bases from J, the junction kept 11 bases outside the gene matches. This CDR3 contains 15 residues. The CDR3 sequence: CAWSVPGLLAAEQFF. CDR3 bases: TGTGCCTGGAGTGTACCGGGACTACTCGCCGCTGAGCAGTTCTTC.

V and J are TRBV12-5 and TRBJ2-7; the D gene is possibly TRBD1 (5 bases). With 2 bases removed from V and 9 bases from J, the gap between germline ends came to 11 bases. The germline gives CDR1 LGHNT, CDR2 FRNRAP. This CDR3 is built from 12 residues. The CDR3 DNA sequence: TGTGCTAGTGGTTTGTCGGCCAGGGCGCAGTACTTC. Amino acid sequence: CASGLSARAQYF.

V gene TRBV7-9 combines with J gene TRBJ2-1; D perhaps matches TRBD2 (5 bases). Trimming removed 4 bases at V and 8 bases at J, with 6 bases between. Germline V lookup: CDR1 SEHNR, CDR2 FQNEAQ (reference sequence). The CDR3 length is 11 residues. CDR3 coding DNA: TGTGCCAGCAGCTGGCGGGATGAGCAGTTCTTC. Translating gives CASSWRDEQFF.

This chain links TRBV5-1 with TRBJ2-2, with a tentative D call TRBD1 (6 bases). Trimming shortened V by 6 bases and J by 6 bases, and 18 bases separated the two germline ends. Germline CDR1 is SGHRS and CDR2 is YFSETQ. The CDR3 contains 15 residues. CDR3 sequence reads: CASNVVGAGAGELFF. The CDR3 DNA reads TGCGCCAGCAACGTTGTGGGGGCCGGGGCCGGGGAGCTGTTTTTT.

This clone appeared a single time. The V and J genes are TRBV28 and TRBJ1-6; D gene unclear. The CDR3 is made up of 12 amino acids. In germline, CDR1 is MDHEN, CDR2 SYDVKM. The V end was cut by 6 bases, the J end by 14 bases, with 14 bases between. DNA of the CDR3: TGTGCCAGCAGCCTGGGCCAGCTAACCCTCCACTTT. Its protein product is CASSLGQLTLHF. The entire variable domain, with the rest obtained from reference TRBV28 and TRBJ1-6, is as follows: DVKVTQSSRYLVKRTGEKVFLECVQDMDHENMFWYRQDPGLGLRLIYFSYDVKMKEKGDIPEGYSVSREKKERFSLILESASTNQTSMYLCASSLGQLTLHFGNGTRLTVT.

This sequence joins TRBV2 and TRBJ1-6; no clear D gene. CDR3 length: 14 amino acids. Germline CDR1 SNHLY, CDR2 FYNNEI. CDR3 protein: CAEQGVGSDSPLHF. The CDR3 nucleotides are TGTGCAGAACAAGGCGTCGGGTCGGATTCACCCCTCCACTTT.

This clone was seen only a few times. This chain connects TRBV28 to TRBJ1-3; 9 positions agree with TRBD1. This CDR3 has 13 residues. Per germline, CDR1 MDHEN and CDR2 SYDVKM. Losses at the gene ends were 10 bases for V and 6 bases for J; bases not matched to a gene: 7. DNA for the CDR3: TGTGCCACCCAACGGGACAGGGAAAACACCATATATTTT. This codes for CATQRDRENTIYF.

The V gene is TRBV7-8, the J gene TRBJ1-2, with 8 bases identical to TRBD1. Germline V gene data show CDR1 as SGHVS and CDR2 as FQNEAQ. Trimming cost V 4 bases and J 6 bases; bases outside gene matches: 4. This CDR3 region has 13 residues. The CDR3 bases are TGTGCCAGCAGCTCCCCAGGGGGCCATGGCTACACCTTC. Amino acids: CASSSPGGHGYTF.

For this clone: The same CDR3 is also encoded by other DNA sequences in this sample. V usage is TRBV18 and J usage is TRBJ2-7; D gene ambiguous. CDR3 length: 12 amino acids. Germline V gene data show CDR1 as KGHSH and CDR2 as LQKENI. V was trimmed by 2 bases and J by 3 bases, leaving 5 bases between them. The CDR3 bases are TGTGCCAGCTCACCAGCTAGCTACGAGCAGTACTTC. It yields the protein CASSPASYEQYF.

This chain connects TRBV11-1 to TRBJ2-5; 8 bases are a match to TRBD2. The germline V gene has CDR1 SGHAT and CDR2 FQDESV (reference sequence). V lost 1 base to trimming and J lost 0 bases; unmatched junction nucleotides: 4. The CDR3 covers 16 residues. For the CDR3, the DNA is TGTGCCAGCAGCTTAGGTAGCGGGATCTACCAAGAGACCCAGTACTTC. Translating gives CASSLGSGIYQETQYF.

This clone was observed a single time. The V call is TRBV28, the J call TRBJ2-7; D is uncertain. The V gene lost 1 base and the J gene lost 0 bases, with 13 bases spanning the gap. The CDR3 has 16 amino acids. Germline V gives CDR1 MDHEN, CDR2 SYDVKM. This CDR3 reads CASSLYPQGPSYEQYF. The CDR3 DNA reads TGTGCCAGCAGTTTATATCCCCAAGGACCCTCCTACGAGCAGTACTTC.

The genes are TRBV6-4 and TRBJ2-1; 9 bases agree with TRBD1. The CDR3 is made up of 13 amino acids. Germline-derived CDR1 and CDR2 are MRHNA and SNTAGT. With V trimmed by 4 bases and J by 6 bases, 1 base remained unmatched. CDR3 coding DNA: TGTGCCAGCAGTGCGGACAGGGGCAATGAGCAGTTCTTC. This gives the protein CASSADRGNEQFF.

The rearrangement links TRBV5-1 to TRBJ2-2; 12 bases are shared with TRBD2. The CDR3 loop spans 14 amino acids. The J segment lost 7 bases and the V segment lost 4 bases, leaving 2 bases of the junction unmatched. Germline CDR1 SGHRS, CDR2 YFSETQ. The CDR3 protein is CASSRLAGDGELFF. DNA for the CDR3: TGCGCCAGCAGCCGACTAGCGGGAGACGGGGAGCTGTTTTTT.

The genes are TRBV5-1 and TRBJ2-2; D perhaps matches TRBD2 (6 bases). Trimming cost V 1 base and J 4 bases, with 8 bases left between them. Germline CDR1 reads SGHRS; CDR2 reads YFSETQ. This CDR3 contains 14 residues. The CDR3 loop reads CASSLPGSTGELFF. The CDR3 DNA sequence: TGCGCCAGCAGCTTGCCCGGGAGCACCGGGGAGCTGTTTTTT. Full variable domain (missing parts from reference TRBV5-1 and TRBJ2-2): KAGVTQTPRYLIKTRGQQVTLSCSPISGHRSVSWYQQTPGQGLQFLFEYFSETQRNKGNFPGRFSGRQFSNSRSEMNVSTLELGDSALYLCASSLPGSTGELFFGEGSRLTVL.

This clone was seen a single time. This chain uses TRBV23-1 with TRBJ2-3, with 8 bases fitting TRBD1. TRBV23-1 has ORF status, its function being uncertain. V lost 4 bases, J lost 2 bases, and 8 bases stayed unmatched. This CDR3 comprises 16 residues. CDR3 amino acids: CASSRPDREYTDTQYF. In DNA, the CDR3 is TGCGCCAGCAGTCGCCCGGACAGGGAATACACAGATACGCAGTATTTT.

This chain connects TRBV9 to TRBJ1-5, with no clear D. Trimming removed 4 bases at V and 11 bases at J, with 22 bases between. This CDR3 has 15 amino acids. Germline V gives CDR1 SGDLS, CDR2 YYNGEE. This chain's CDR3 is CASSPTGSPGQAQHF. As DNA, the CDR3 is TGTGCCAGCAGCCCTACCGGTTCCCCCGGGCAGGCCCAGCATTTT. Full variable domain (missing parts from reference TRBV9 and TRBJ1-5): DSGVTQTPKHLITATGQRVTLRCSPRSGDLSVYWYQQSLDQGLQFLIQYYNGEERAKGNILERFSAQQFPDLHSELNLSSLELGDSALYFCASSPTGSPGQAQHFGDGTRLSIL.

This chain connects TRBV28 to TRBJ2-5, with 7 positions matching TRBD1. In germline, CDR1 is MDHEN, CDR2 SYDVKM. The CDR3 runs to 14 residues. The trim removed 8 bases at V and 4 bases at J, leaving 10 bases unmatched. The CDR3 coding sequence is TGTGCCAGCTTGGGACAGCGCCGACCAGAGACCCAGTACTTC. This gives the protein CASLGQRRPETQYF.